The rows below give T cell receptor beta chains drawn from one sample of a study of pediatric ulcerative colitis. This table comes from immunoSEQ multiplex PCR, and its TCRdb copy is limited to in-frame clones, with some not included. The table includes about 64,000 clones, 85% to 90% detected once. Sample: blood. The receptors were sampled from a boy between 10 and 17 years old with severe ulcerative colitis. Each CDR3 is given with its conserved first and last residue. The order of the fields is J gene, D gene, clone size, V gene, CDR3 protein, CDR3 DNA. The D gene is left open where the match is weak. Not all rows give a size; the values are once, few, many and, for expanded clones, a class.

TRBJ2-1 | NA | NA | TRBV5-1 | CASSLGPNEQFF | TGCGCCAGCAGCTTGGGACCCAATGAGCAGTTCTTC
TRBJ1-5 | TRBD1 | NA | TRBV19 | CASSAGQGTNQPQHF | TGTGCCAGTAGTGCGGGACAGGGGACAAATCAGCCCCAGCATTTT
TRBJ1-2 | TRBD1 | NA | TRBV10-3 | CAISSKDRAGGYTF | TGTGCCATCAGTAGCAAGGACAGGGCGGGAGGCTACACCTTC
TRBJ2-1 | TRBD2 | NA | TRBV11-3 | CASSLVSGTSGHNEQFF | TGTGCCAGCAGCTTAGTTTCTGGTACTAGCGGCCACAATGAGCAGTTCTTC
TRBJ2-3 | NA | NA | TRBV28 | CATRGSIRADTQYF | TGTGCCACCCGTGGGAGTATACGCGCAGATACGCAGTATTTT
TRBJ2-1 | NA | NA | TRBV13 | CASSSVVVLGDNEQFF | TGTGCCAGCAGCTCTGTAGTTGTCCTGGGGGACAATGAGCAGTTCTTC
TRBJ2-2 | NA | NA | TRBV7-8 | CASSLGVKGDSTGELFF | TGTGCCAGCAGCTTAGGAGTAAAGGGAGACAGTACCGGGGAGCTGTTTTTT
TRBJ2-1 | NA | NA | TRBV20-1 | CSATDYNEQFF | TGCAGTGCTACGGACTACAATGAGCAGTTCTTC
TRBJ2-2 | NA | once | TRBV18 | CASSPTTGRAPGELFF | TGTGCCAGCTCACCGACAACGGGTAGGGCTCCCGGGGAGCTGTTTTTT
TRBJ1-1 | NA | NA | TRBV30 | CAWSVASPGTEAFF | TGTGCCTGGAGTGTAGCTTCACCGGGCACTGAAGCTTTCTTT
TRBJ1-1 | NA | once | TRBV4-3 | CASSQGRSGALATEAFF | TGCGCCAGCAGCCAAGGCCGATCAGGGGCCCTAGCCACTGAAGCTTTCTTT
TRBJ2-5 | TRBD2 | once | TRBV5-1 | CASRRGGSDVETQYF | TGCGCCAGCAGGAGAGGCGGGAGTGATGTTGAGACCCAGTACTTC
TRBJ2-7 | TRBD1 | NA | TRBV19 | CASSIGQGVSYEQYF | TGTGCCAGTAGTATTGGACAGGGGGTTTCCTACGAGCAGTACTTC
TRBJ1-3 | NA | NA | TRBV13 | CASRLKSSPGDTIYF | TGTGCCAGCAGACTCAAGAGTTCCCCGGGGGACACCATATATTTT
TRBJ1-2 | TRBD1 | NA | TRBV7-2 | CASSRGTGNYGYTF | TGTGCCAGCAGCCGAGGGACAGGGAACTATGGCTACACCTTC
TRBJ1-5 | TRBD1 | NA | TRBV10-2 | CASSGQGAVDQPQHF | TGCGCCAGCAGCGGACAGGGGGCGGTCGATCAGCCCCAGCATTTT
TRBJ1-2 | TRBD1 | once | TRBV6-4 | CASSSGTGGAYGYTF | TGTGCCAGCAGTTCCGGTACAGGGGGCGCCTATGGCTACACCTTC
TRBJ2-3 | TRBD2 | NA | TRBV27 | CASSLSWTSGTDTQYF | TGTGCCAGCAGCCTTTCTTGGACTAGCGGGACAGATACGCAGTATTTT
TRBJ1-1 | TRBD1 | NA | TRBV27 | CASSNTGTGYFEAFF | TGTGCCAGCAGTAACACCGGGACAGGGTATTTTGAAGCTTTCTTT
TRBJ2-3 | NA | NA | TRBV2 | CASSEIPEWGSSTDTQYF | TGTGCCAGCAGTGAAATACCGGAGTGGGGGTCTAGCACAGATACGCAGTATTTT
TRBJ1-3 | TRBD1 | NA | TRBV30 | CAWEQGASGNTIYF | TGTGCCTGGGAACAGGGGGCTTCTGGAAACACCATATATTTT
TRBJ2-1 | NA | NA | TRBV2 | CASRQGGTYNEQFF | TGTGCCAGCAGGCAGGGGGGGACTTACAATGAGCAGTTCTTC
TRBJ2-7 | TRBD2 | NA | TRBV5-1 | CASSGGLAGGPSEQYF | TGCGCCAGCAGCGGGGGACTAGCGGGAGGGCCATCCGAGCAGTACTTC
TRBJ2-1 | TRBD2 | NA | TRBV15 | CATSRVPSGRLNEQFF | TGTGCCACCAGCAGAGTCCCTAGCGGGAGACTCAATGAGCAGTTCTTC